These 9 T cell receptor beta chains originate from one sample sequenced in a study of beta chain features in type 1 diabetes. Since all of the isolated RNA was reverse transcribed, expressed TCRB transcripts were what got sequenced. Sequenced by immunoSEQ multiplex PCR; TCRdb stores in-frame clones only, minus some. The table has 500,000 to 700,000 clones, 15% to 18% seen once. Sequencing input: naive CD4+ T cells from blood. These receptors all come from a man between 18 and 35 years old in good health.

There are a few counts of this clone. The V and J genes are TRBV12-2 and TRBJ1-5. TRBV12-2 is shown as a pseudogene. The CDR3 length is 16 residues. The chain's CDR3 is CASRLVVPGGNQPQHF. The CDR3 coding sequence is TGTGCAAGTCGCTTAGTGGTCCCTGGGGGCAATCAGCCCCAGCATTTT.

This chain links TRBV9 with TRBJ2-7; either TRBD1 or TRBD2 may fit D (7 bases each). Trimming took 0 bases from V and 3 from J, leaving 16 bases between them. Germline-derived CDR1 and CDR2 are SGDLS and YYNGEE. The CDR3 contains 16 residues. The CDR3: CASSVEVTGRDYEQYF. DNA for the CDR3: TGTGCCAGCAGCGTAGAGGTGACAGGGAGGGACTACGAGCAGTACTTC.

This clone was found a few times. The genes are TRBV27 and TRBJ2-5; the match to TRBD2 covers 8 bases. The CDR3 runs to 15 residues. The V gene end was trimmed by 6 bases and the J gene end by 5 bases; junction bases not matched to a gene: 11. CDR1 is MNHEY, CDR2 SMNVEV, per germline (reference sequence). This CDR3 reads CASRQRELGRETQYF. The CDR3, as DNA: TGTGCCAGCAGGCAGCGGGAGTTGGGGCGGGAGACCCAGTACTTC.

The rearrangement uses TRBV7-4 and TRBJ1-5, with D hard to call. Germline lookup yields CDR1 SGHVT and CDR2 SQSDAQ. V lost 1 base to trimming and J lost 3 bases, with 10 bases between them. The CDR3 is 15 residues long. The DNA of the CDR3 is TGTGCCAGCAGCTTAGACACGGGCCCCAATCAGCCCCAGCATTTT. This gives the protein CASSLDTGPNQPQHF.

The chain recombines TRBV10-3 with TRBJ2-3, with 10 nucleotides matching TRBD1. Germline V gene lookup returns CDR1 ENHRY and CDR2 SYGVKD. The trim removed 6 bases at V and 3 bases at J, leaving 6 bases unmatched. CDR3 size: 15 residues. CDR3 loop: CAIRPGTGVTDTQYF. The CDR3 DNA reads as TGTGCCATCAGACCCGGGACAGGGGTTACAGATACGCAGTATTTT.

The gene calls are TRBV7-2 and TRBJ2-5, with a tentative D call TRBD2 (5 bases). The tail of the sequence fits TRBJ2-7 better, so the J call may be wrong. Germline CDR1 is SGHTA and CDR2 is FQGNSA. The CDR3 totals 14 residues. As DNA, the CDR3 is TGTGCCAGCAGCTCGGCGGGCCTAACCTACGAGCAGTACTTC. Amino acid sequence: CASSSAGLTYEQYF.

This chain joins TRBV4-3 and TRBJ1-1; tentatively, D is TRBD1 (6 bases). The CDR3 has 16 amino acids. The V and J ends lost 1 base and 6 bases respectively, with 18 bases between them. Looked up from germline, CDR1 is LGHNA and CDR2 is YSLEER. The CDR3 region is CASSQVSAGVKAEAFF. Here the CDR3 DNA reads TGCGCCAGCAGCCAAGTGTCGGCAGGGGTGAAAGCTGAAGCTTTCTTT.

In this sample, this clone turned up a few times. A junction boundary mismatches the germline segment, possibly from a read error. The chain employs TRBV25-1 and TRBJ2-7; D could derive from TRBD1 or TRBD2 (5 bases each). This CDR3 region has 13 residues. CDR1 is MGHDK and CDR2 is SYGVNS in the germline V gene. CDR3: CASSDGGRRARNF. The CDR3 DNA follows: TGTGCCAGCAGTGATGGGGGACGCAGGGCCAGAAACTTC.

V and J are TRBV2 and TRBJ2-3, with a possible D match to TRBD2 (5 bases). This CDR3 is 14 amino acids long. The V gene's germline CDR1 is SNHLY and CDR2 FYNNEI. Between the trimmed V and J ends, which lost 8 bases and 1 base, there was a span of 13 bases. This chain's CDR3 is CASVSVLGTDTQYF. DNA for the CDR3: TGTGCCAGCGTTAGCGTTTTGGGCACAGATACGCAGTATTTT.